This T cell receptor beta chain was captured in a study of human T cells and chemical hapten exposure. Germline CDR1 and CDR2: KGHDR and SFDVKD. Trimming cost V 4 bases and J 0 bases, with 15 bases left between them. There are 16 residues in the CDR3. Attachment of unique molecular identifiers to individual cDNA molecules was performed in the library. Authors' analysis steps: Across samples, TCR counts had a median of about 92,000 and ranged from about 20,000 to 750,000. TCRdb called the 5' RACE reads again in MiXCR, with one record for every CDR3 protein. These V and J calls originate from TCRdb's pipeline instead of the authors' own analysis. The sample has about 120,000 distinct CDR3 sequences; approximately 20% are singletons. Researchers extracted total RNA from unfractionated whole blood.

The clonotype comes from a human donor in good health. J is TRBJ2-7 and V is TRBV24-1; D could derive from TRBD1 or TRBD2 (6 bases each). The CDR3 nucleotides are TGTGCCACCAGTGACACGGGGGCCCGCAGCTCCTACGAGCAGTACTTC. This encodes CATSDTGARSSYEQYF.